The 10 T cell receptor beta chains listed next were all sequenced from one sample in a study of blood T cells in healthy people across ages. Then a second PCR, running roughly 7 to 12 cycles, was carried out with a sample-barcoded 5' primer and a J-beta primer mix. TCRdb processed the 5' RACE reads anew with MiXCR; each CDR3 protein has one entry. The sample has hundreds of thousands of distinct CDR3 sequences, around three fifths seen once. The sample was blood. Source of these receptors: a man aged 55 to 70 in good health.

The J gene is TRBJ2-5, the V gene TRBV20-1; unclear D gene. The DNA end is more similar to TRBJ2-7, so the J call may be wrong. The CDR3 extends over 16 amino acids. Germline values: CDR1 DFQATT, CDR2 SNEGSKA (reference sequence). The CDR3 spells CSARDLLRAGTYEQYF. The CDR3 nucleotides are TGCAGTGCTAGAGATCTCCTTCGCGCCGGAACCTACGAGCAGTACTTC.

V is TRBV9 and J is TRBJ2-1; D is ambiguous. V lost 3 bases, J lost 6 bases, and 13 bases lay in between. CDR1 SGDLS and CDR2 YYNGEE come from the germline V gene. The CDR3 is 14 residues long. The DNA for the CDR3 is TGTGCCAGCAGCGCCATGGATCTGGGCAATGAGCAGTTCTTC. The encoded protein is CASSAMDLGNEQFF.

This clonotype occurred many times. The CDR3 region is CASSLGGSSPGNEQFF. The CDR3 DNA is TGCGCCAGCAGCTTGGGTGGGTCTAGCCCCGGCAATGAGCAGTTCTTC. The chain is built from TRBV5-1 and TRBJ2-1, with D maybe TRBD2 (5 bases). The germline V gene encodes CDR1 SGHRS and CDR2 YFSETQ. V was cut by 0 bases and J by 6 bases, with 16 bases left in between. The CDR3 is 16 amino acids.

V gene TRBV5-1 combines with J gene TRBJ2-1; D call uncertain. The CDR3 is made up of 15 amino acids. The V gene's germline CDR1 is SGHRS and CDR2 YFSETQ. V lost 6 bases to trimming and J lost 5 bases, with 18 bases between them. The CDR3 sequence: CASKSSGPLNNEQFF. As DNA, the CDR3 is TGCGCCAGCAAGAGTTCAGGACCCCTCAACAATGAGCAGTTCTTC.

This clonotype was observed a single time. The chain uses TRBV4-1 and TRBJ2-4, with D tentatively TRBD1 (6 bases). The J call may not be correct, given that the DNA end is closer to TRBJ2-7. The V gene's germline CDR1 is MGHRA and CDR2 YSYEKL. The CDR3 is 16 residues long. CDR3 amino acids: CASSPQRGQGSYEQYF. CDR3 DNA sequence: TGCGCCAGCAGCCCCCAAAGAGGTCAGGGGTCCTACGAGCAGTACTTC.

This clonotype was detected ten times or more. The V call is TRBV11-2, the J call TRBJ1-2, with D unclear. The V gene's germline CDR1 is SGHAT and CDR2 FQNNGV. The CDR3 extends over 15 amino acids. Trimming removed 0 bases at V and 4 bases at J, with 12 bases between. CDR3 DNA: TGTGCCAGCAGCTTAGATGGCAGAGGGTTCTATGGCTACACCTTC. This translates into CASSLDGRGFYGYTF.

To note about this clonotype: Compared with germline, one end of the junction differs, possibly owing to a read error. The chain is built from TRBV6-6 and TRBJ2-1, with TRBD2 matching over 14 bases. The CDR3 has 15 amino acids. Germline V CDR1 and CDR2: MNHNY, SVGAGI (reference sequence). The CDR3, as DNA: TGTGCCAGCAGTGGAGGGACTAGCGGGGGAAATGAGCGGTTCTTC. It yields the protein CASSGGTSGGNERFF.

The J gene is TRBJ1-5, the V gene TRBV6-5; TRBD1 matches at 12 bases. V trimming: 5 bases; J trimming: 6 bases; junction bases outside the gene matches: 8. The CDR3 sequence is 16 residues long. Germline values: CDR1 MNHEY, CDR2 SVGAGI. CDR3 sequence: CASSPGTGGYGQPQHF. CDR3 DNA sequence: TGTGCCAGCAGTCCCGGGACAGGGGGCTACGGTCAGCCCCAGCATTTT.

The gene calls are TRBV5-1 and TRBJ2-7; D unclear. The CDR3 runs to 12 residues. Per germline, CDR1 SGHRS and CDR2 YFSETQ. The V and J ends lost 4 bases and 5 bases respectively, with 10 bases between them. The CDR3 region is CASSVDRHEQYF. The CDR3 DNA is TGCGCCAGCAGCGTGGATCGCCACGAGCAGTACTTC. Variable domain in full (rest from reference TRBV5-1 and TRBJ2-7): KAGVTQTPRYLIKTRGQQVTLSCSPISGHRSVSWYQQTPGQGLQFLFEYFSETQRNKGNFPGRFSGRQFSNSRSEMNVSTLELGDSALYLCASSVDRHEQYFGPGTRLTVT.

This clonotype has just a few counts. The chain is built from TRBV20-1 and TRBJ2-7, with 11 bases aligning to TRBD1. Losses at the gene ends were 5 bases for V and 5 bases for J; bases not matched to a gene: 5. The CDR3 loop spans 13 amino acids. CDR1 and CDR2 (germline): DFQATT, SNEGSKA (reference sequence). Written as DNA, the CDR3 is TGCAGTGCTGTCGCGGGACAGGGGGACGAGCAGTACTTC. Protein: CSAVAGQGDEQYF.